This T cell receptor beta chain was sequenced during a study of kidney transplant recipient with SARS-CoV-2 infection. CDR3 length: 13 residues. Deletions cut 3 bases from V and 8 bases from J, with 13 bases between. Germline V gene data show CDR1 as LNHNV and CDR2 as YYDKDF (reference sequence). Many counts were recorded for this clonotype. TCRdb recomputed calls from the reads with MiXCR, one row per CDR3 protein. Among 200,000 to 300,000 distinct CDR3 sequences, around 30% were seen once, and the ten largest hold less than 8.5%. The TCR sequence derives from a young adult male patient who had COVID-19 and was a kidney transplant recipient. Some of these T cells may belong to the graft donor. The rearrangement uses TRBV15 and TRBJ1-2; D is uncertain. Sample: a blood sample, taken at baseline and between days 110 and 120 from a kidney transplant recipient. CDR3: CATSSASGGGYTF. In DNA form, the CDR3 reads TGTGCCACCAGCAGTGCGTCAGGCGGGGGCTACACCTTC.